This TCR beta chain was profiled in a study of blood T cell repertoires in COVID-19. For the study at large: Sites in the United States, Italy and Spain provided acute and convalescent COVID-19 samples.

Donors in Cohort 3 who had recovered were those with two negative PCRs, healthcare professional clearance, or resolution of their symptoms. Original methodology: Researchers report that nucleated cell counts were estimated from reference gene primer amplification. The method was immunoSEQ multiplex PCR; TCRdb's version includes in-frame clones alone and lacks a portion of them. V and J calls and clone size are those listed in that table; D and trimming were worked out from the DNA. Of approximately 490,000 clones listed, approximately 86% are singletons. With 2 bases clipped from V and 8 bases from J, the junction kept 6 bases outside the gene matches. The CDR3 has 14 amino acids. Germline V gives CDR1 MGHDK, CDR2 SYGVNS.

The sample consisted of PBMCs or T cells enriched from blood (not recorded which). The chain links TRBV25-1 to TRBJ2-1; 7 bases are a match to TRBD2. This clonotype was obtained from a woman aged 55-70 years who had recovered from COVID-19. In nucleotides, the CDR3 is TGTGCCAGCAGTGAAGGGGGGGTCGGGGATGAGCAGTTCTTC. Translation gives CASSEGGVGDEQFF.